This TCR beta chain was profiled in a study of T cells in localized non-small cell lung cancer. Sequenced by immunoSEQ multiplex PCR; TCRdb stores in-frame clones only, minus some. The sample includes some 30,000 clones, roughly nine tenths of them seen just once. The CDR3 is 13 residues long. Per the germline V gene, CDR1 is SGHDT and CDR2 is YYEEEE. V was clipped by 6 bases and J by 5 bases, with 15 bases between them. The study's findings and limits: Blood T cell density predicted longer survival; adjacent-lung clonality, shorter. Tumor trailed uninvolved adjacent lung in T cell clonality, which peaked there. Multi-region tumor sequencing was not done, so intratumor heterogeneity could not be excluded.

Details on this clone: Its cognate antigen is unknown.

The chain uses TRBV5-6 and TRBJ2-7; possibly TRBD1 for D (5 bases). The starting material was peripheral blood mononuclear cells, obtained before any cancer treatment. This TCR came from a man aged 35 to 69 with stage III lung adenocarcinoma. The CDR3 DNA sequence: TGTGCCAGCACCAGGGCCGTTTGGGACGAGCAGTACTTC. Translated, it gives CASTRAVWDEQYF.